These 3 T cell receptor beta chains were all obtained from the same sample, sequenced in a study of blood T cell repertoires in COVID-19. The repertoire was sequenced with immunoSEQ multiplex PCR; TCRdb's copy has only in-frame clones and lacks some. In the table there are some 350,000 clones, more than 70% of which are singletons. Sequences were obtained from peripheral blood. All receptors come from a woman in her 70s with COVID-19, enrolled during active disease.

The chain employs TRBV2 and TRBJ1-2; 9 bases agree with TRBD1. V lost 2 bases to trimming and J lost 2 bases; unmatched junction nucleotides: 6. The CDR3 is made up of 16 amino acids. From germline, CDR1 is SNHLY and CDR2 FYNNEI. CDR3 nucleotide sequence: TGTGCCAGCAGTGAACGAGGACAGGGGACCAACTATGGCTACACCTTC. Its protein product is CASSERGQGTNYGYTF.

The table lists this clone with a few counts. The rearrangement joins TRBV2 to TRBJ1-1; no clear D gene. CDR1 and CDR2 (germline): SNHLY, FYNNEI. The V and J ends lost 4 bases and 0 bases respectively, with 12 bases between them. There are 15 residues in the CDR3. The CDR3 spells CASSGAIGMNTEAFF. CDR3 DNA: TGTGCCAGCAGTGGGGCTATCGGGATGAACACTGAAGCTTTCTTT.

The chain joins TRBV7-8 to TRBJ1-2; the match to TRBD1 covers 10 bases. This CDR3 contains 15 residues. Looked up from germline, CDR1 is SGHVS and CDR2 is FQNEAQ. Losses at the gene ends were 4 bases for V and 2 bases for J; bases not matched to a gene: 4. This chain's CDR3 is CASSSTGGLNYGYTF. In nucleotides, the CDR3 is TGTGCCAGCAGCTCGACAGGGGGCCTCAACTATGGCTACACCTTC.